Below, 18 T cell receptor beta chains from the same sample are listed, as sequenced in a study of metastatic and nonmetastatic thyroid tumors. TCRdb re-clonotyped the PCR reads via MiXCR. The table shows approximately 30,000 clones, with 23% occurring only once. Patients had received no treatment of any kind before thyroid surgery. Sequencing was performed on blood. These receptors were taken from a female donor with papillary thyroid cancer or a benign thyroid nodule (not recorded which). Some clones in this sample may be carry-over from other donors' samples.

This clone was seen repeatedly, ten times or more. V usage is TRBV15 and J usage is TRBJ2-7, with TRBD1 identical over 7 bases. The length of the CDR3 is 15 residues. With 3 bases clipped from V and 2 bases from J, the junction kept 7 bases outside the gene matches. Germline loops: CDR1 LNHNV, CDR2 YYDKDF (reference sequence). The chain's CDR3 is CATSRRTGPPYEQYF. For the CDR3, the DNA is TGTGCCACCAGCAGGCGGACAGGCCCCCCCTACGAGCAGTACTTC.

This clone was seen many times. The rearrangement joins TRBV3-1 to TRBJ2-1, with 10 bases fitting TRBD2. Germline lookup yields CDR1 LGHDT and CDR2 YNNKEL (reference sequence). Trimming cost V 1 base and J 0 bases; bases outside gene matches: 6. There are 18 residues in the CDR3. The CDR3, as DNA: TGTGCCAGCAGCCAAGTTGAAGCGGGAGGGGGCTCCTACAATGAGCAGTTCTTC. This sequence encodes CASSQVEAGGGSYNEQFF.

J is TRBJ2-1 and V is TRBV30; 10 bases fit TRBD2. This CDR3 comprises 14 residues. Germline V gives CDR1 GTSNPN, CDR2 SVGIG (reference sequence). The V gene end was trimmed by 1 base and the J gene end by 7 bases; junction bases not matched to a gene: 4. CDR3 in amino acids: CAWSGLAGWNEQFF. CDR3 DNA sequence: TGTGCCTGGAGTGGACTAGCGGGCTGGAATGAGCAGTTCTTC.

This clone was recorded at least ten times. The rearrangement links TRBV5-4 to TRBJ2-7; D is ambiguous. The V end lost 0 bases, the J end lost 6 bases, and 7 bases lay between the germline ends. The germline V gene has CDR1 SGHNT and CDR2 YYREEE (reference sequence). The CDR3 contains 12 residues. The CDR3 sequence: CASSLEDREQYF. The CDR3 nucleotides read TGTGCCAGCAGCTTGGAAGATCGCGAGCAGTACTTC.

The V gene is TRBV20-1, the J gene TRBJ2-3; 10 bases line up with TRBD2. Germline loops: CDR1 DFQATT, CDR2 SNEGSKA (reference sequence). This CDR3 contains 17 residues. The J segment lost 2 bases and the V segment lost 0 bases, leaving 8 bases of the junction unmatched. The DNA for the CDR3 is TGCAGTGCTAGAGAGCTAGCGGGAGCCCTTTCCACAGATACGCAGTATTTT. This translates into CSARELAGALSTDTQYF.

This chain connects TRBV30 to TRBJ2-5; D possibly corresponds to TRBD2 (5 bases). This CDR3 has 15 amino acids. V was cut by 3 bases and J by 1 base, with 15 bases left in between. The germline V gene encodes CDR1 GTSNPN and CDR2 SVGIG (reference sequence). The DNA of the CDR3 is TGTGCCTGGAGAGAGTGCCTAGCTGTCCAAGAGACCCAGTACTTC. It codes for CAWRECLAVQETQYF.

Many counts were recorded for this clone. This sequence joins TRBV19 and TRBJ2-7, with D possibly called TRBD1 or TRBD2 (5 bases each). The V end was cut by 6 bases, the J end by 3 bases, with 15 bases between. This CDR3 has 14 residues. CDR1 is LNHDA and CDR2 is SQIVND in the germline V gene (reference sequence). The chain's CDR3 is CASSLRDGVYEQYF. CDR3 bases: TGTGCCAGTAGCCTCCGGGACGGGGTCTACGAGCAGTACTTC.

This clone was seen only a few times. The chain has TRBV6-4 and TRBJ2-3, with D perhaps TRBD1 or TRBD2 (5 bases each). Germline V gene lookup returns CDR1 MRHNA and CDR2 SNTAGT. V was trimmed by 4 bases and J by 6 bases, leaving 11 bases between them. This CDR3 contains 13 residues. In DNA form, the CDR3 reads TGTGCCAGCAGTGGGGGGACCCAGGATACGCAGTATTTT. Translating it yields CASSGGTQDTQYF.

For the CDR3, the DNA is TGTGCCAGCAGTTTCTTTATTATCCAGAGCGGGCAGTATTTT. This gives the protein CASSFFIIQSGQYF. The genes are TRBV28 and TRBJ2-3; possibly TRBD2 for D (5 bases). This CDR3 comprises 14 residues. Trimming took off 3 bases at V and 11 bases at J, with 18 bases between the two ends. Looked up from germline, CDR1 is MDHEN and CDR2 is SYDVKM.

Worth noting for this clone: The conserved phenylalanine or tryptophan is not found at the CDR3 terminus, so this likely reflects a read error. This chain joins TRBV19 and TRBJ1-1; D is undetermined. This CDR3 spans 14 amino acids. Germline values: CDR1 LNHDA, CDR2 SQIVND (reference sequence). The CDR3 coding sequence is TGTGCCAGTAGTATAGTCGACCAGAACAGTGAAGCTTTCTTA. Amino acid sequence: CASSIVDQNSEAFL.

The rearrangement uses TRBV20-1 and TRBJ1-2, with 8 positions matching TRBD1. The CDR3 has 13 residues. CDR1 is DFQATT, CDR2 SNEGSKA, per germline (reference sequence). The ends lost 5 bases at V and 6 bases at J; junction bases unmatched: 8. CDR3 nucleotides: TGCAGTGCTGACCCGACAGGGGACGATGGCTACACCTTC. Translating it yields CSADPTGDDGYTF.

This clone was found many times. V usage is TRBV3-1 and J usage is TRBJ2-7, with D perhaps being TRBD1 or TRBD2 (6 bases each). Germline V CDR1 and CDR2: LGHDT, YNNKEL (reference sequence). This CDR3 contains 21 residues. V dropped 7 bases and J dropped 0 bases, with 34 bases sitting between them. The CDR3 bases are TGTGCCAGCAAGGCGCAAGGCAGGTCCCGGGGGCTCGGCGGTATCTCCTACGAGCAGTACTTC. Translation: CASKAQGRSRGLGGISYEQYF.

This clone was picked up one time. The rearrangement uses TRBV30 and TRBJ1-1; tentative D call: TRBD1 (5 bases). Germline loops: CDR1 GTSNPN, CDR2 SVGIG (reference sequence). This CDR3 has 11 amino acids. Trimming took 8 bases from V and 4 from J, leaving 11 bases between them. CDR3 region: CAGKRGTEAFF. The CDR3 DNA follows: TGTGCCGGGAAAAGGGGCACTGAAGCTTTCTTT.

Relative to its sample, this clone is medium-sized (0.01 to 0.1%). V gene TRBV7-2 combines with J gene TRBJ2-5; D is unclear. The CDR3 has 12 amino acids. V was clipped by 4 bases and J by 5 bases, with 8 bases between them. Germline V lookup: CDR1 SGHTA, CDR2 FQGNSA. The CDR3 here is CASSSSRETQYF. In nucleotides, the CDR3 is TGTGCCAGCAGCTCTAGTCGGGAGACCCAGTACTTC.

This clone was observed many times. The chain is built from TRBV3-1 and TRBJ2-7; 9 nucleotides match TRBD1. The germline CDR1 and CDR2 sequences are LGHDT and YNNKEL (reference sequence). V was pared by 3 bases and J by 3 bases, with 12 bases of the junction left unmatched. The CDR3 is made up of 17 amino acids. CDR3 region: CASSQVPPGDRDYEQYF. The CDR3 coding sequence is TGTGCCAGCAGCCAGGTACCCCCCGGGGACAGGGACTACGAGCAGTACTTC.

This clone was seen a few times. The chain's CDR3 is CASSLDGGVGYTF. CDR3 nucleotides: TGCGCCAGCAGCTTGGACGGTGGGGTTGGCTACACCTTC. V usage is TRBV5-1 and J usage is TRBJ1-2; D is ambiguous. The V gene's germline CDR1 is SGHRS and CDR2 YFSETQ. V shed 0 bases and J shed 7 bases, with 10 bases lying between them. The CDR3 loop spans 13 amino acids.

The chain employs TRBV7-9 and TRBJ1-1, with unresolved D. The CDR3 covers 13 residues. Trimming cost V 5 bases and J 0 bases, with 7 bases left between them. Germline CDR1 reads SEHNR; CDR2 reads FQNEAQ (reference sequence). In nucleotides, the CDR3 is TGTGCCAGCAGCCAAACAGTGAACACTGAAGCTTTCTTT. This gives the protein CASSQTVNTEAFF.

Remarks on this clone: A read error may account for a junction end that differs from germline. The chain employs TRBV5-1 and TRBJ2-7; D may be TRBD2 (6 bases). Germline values: CDR1 SGHRS, CDR2 YFSETQ. The CDR3 is 13 amino acids. CDR3 loop: CTSSLSIGGEQYF. The CDR3 coding sequence is TGCACCAGCAGCTTGTCTATCGGGGGCGAGCAGTACTTC.